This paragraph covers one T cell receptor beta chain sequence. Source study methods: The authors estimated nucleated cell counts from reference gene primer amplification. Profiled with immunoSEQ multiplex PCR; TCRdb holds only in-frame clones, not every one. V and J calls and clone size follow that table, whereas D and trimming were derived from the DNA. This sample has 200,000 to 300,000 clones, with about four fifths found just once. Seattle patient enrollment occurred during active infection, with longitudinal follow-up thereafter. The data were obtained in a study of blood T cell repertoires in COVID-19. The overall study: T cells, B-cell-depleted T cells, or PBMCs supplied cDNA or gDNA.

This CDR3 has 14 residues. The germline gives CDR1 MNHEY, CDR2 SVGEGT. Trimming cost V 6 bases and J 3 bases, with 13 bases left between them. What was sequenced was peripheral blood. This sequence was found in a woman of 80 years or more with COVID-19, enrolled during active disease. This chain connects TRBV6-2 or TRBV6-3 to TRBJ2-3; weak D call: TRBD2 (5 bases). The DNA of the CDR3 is TGTGCCAGCAGCCTCCGGAGGAATACAGATACGCAGTATTTT. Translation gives CASSLRRNTDTQYF.